A single TCR beta chain is shown here with its context. The data belong to a study of T cell responses to AZD1222 COVID-19 vaccine. Assay used: immunoSEQ multiplex PCR; TCRdb lists only in-frame clones, some missing. The sample shows around 140,000 clones, more than 85% of them seen only once. This sequence originates from an adult in good health. The sample here was peripheral blood, taken on day 0 of AZD1222 vaccination.

CDR3: CGRDQQGGNEQFF. The DNA of the CDR3 is TGCGGCAGGGACCAACAAGGGGGAAATGAGCAGTTCTTC. The chain links TRBV23-1 to TRBJ2-1; D might be TRBD1 (6 bases). TRBV23-1 is filed as an ORF, its function uncertain. The CDR3 loop spans 13 amino acids.